This T cell receptor beta chain was captured in a study of CD8 T cells in Susac syndrome. For the study at large: Active disease was present in more than 5 of the sequenced Susac syndrome patients, and remission in under 10.

In contrast to the negatively isolated CD8+ and CD4+ T cells, TEMRA cells were FACS-enriched. Germline CDR1 DFQATT, CDR2 SNEGSKA (reference sequence). The CDR3 runs to 16 residues. Trimming cost V 2 bases and J 1 base; bases outside gene matches: 7. The count of this clonotype is one. Reverse transcription of roughly 0.5 to 1 ug RNA was performed with random hexamers. Amplification of TCR beta CDR3 used immunoSEQ multiplex PCR across 54 Vbeta and 13 Jbeta. Each CDR3 protein is one row after TCRdb ran MiXCR on the immunoSEQ multiplex PCR reads. Here the sample spans some 200,000 distinct CDR3 sequences, around nine tenths being singletons.

The chain recombines TRBV20-1 with TRBJ2-5; the match to TRBD1 covers 10 bases. Sequencing input: CD4+ T cells from PBMCs. The clonotype was recovered from a human donor with Susac syndrome. The DNA for the CDR3 is TGCAGTGCTAGACCCCGGGACAGGGGCATCCAAGAGACCCAGTACTTC. This codes for CSARPRDRGIQETQYF.